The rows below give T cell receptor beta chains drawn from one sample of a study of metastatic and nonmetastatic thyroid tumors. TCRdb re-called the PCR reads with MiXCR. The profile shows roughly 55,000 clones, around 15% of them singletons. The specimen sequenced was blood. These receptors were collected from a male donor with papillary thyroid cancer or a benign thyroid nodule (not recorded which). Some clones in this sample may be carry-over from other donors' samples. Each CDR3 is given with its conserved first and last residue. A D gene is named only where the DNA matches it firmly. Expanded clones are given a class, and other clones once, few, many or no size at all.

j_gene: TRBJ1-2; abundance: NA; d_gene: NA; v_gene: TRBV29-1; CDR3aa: CSVVGLSQHGYTF; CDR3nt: TGCAGCGTTGTAGGTCTCTCCCAACACGGCTACACCTTC
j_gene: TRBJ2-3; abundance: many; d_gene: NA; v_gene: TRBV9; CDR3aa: CASSVGSGGVADTQYF; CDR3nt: TGTGCCAGCAGCGTAGGGTCAGGAGGGGTGGCAGATACGCAGTATTTT
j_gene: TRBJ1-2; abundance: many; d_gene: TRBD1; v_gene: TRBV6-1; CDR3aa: CASSPGGEAGYTF; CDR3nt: TGTGCCAGCAGTCCAGGGGGAGAAGCGGGCTACACCTTC
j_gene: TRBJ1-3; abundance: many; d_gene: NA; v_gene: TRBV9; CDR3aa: CASSVDDPGNTIYF; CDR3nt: TGTGCCAGCAGCGTAGATGACCCAGGAAACACCATATATTTT
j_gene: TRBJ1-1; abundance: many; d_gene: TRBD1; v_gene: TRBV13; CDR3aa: CASSSTGFDTEAFF; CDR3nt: TGTGCCAGCAGCTCGACAGGGTTCGACACTGAAGCTTTCTTT
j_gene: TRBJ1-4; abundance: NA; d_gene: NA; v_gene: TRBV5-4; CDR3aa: CASSLSGGGEKLFF; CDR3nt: TGTGCCAGCAGCTTGTCAGGCGGTGGTGAAAAACTGTTTTTT
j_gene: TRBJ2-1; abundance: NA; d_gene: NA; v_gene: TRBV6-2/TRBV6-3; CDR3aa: CASSYSNYNEQFF; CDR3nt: TGTGCCAGCAGTTACTCCAACTACAATGAGCAGTTCTTC
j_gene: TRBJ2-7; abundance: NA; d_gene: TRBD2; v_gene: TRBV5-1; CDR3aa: CASSLVGGRHEQYF; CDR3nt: TGCGCCAGCAGCTTGGTGGGCGGGAGGCACGAGCAGTACTTC
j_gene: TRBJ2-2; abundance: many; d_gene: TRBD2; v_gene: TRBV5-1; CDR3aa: CASSFGGGNTGELFF; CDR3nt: TGCGCCAGCAGCTTCGGCGGGGGGAACACCGGGGAGCTGTTTTTT
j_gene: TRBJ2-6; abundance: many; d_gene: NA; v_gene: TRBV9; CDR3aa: CASSVGSGSGANVLTF; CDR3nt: TGTGCCAGCAGCGTAGGATCTGGGTCTGGGGCCAACGTCCTGACTTTC
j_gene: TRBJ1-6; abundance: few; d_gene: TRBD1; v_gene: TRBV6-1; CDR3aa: CASTDRGLGNSPLHF; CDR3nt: TGTGCCAGCACCGACAGGGGGCTAGGCAATTCACCCCTCCACTTT
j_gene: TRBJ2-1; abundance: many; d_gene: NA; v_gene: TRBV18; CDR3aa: CASSESGVGTYNEQFF; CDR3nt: TGTGCCAGCTCAGAATCAGGGGTCGGGACCTACAATGAGCAGTTCTTC
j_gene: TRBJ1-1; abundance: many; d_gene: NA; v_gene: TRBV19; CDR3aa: CASSSVGAAAFF; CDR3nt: TGTGCCAGTAGTTCCGTGGGGGCAGCAGCTTTCTTT
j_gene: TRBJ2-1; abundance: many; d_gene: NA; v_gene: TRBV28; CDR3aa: CASSFPPTRNSYNEQFF; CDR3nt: TGTGCCAGCAGTTTCCCACCGACCAGGAACTCCTACAATGAGCAGTTCTTC
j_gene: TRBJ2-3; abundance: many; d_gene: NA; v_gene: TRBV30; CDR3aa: CAWRRASGTDTQYF; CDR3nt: TGTGCCTGGAGGAGGGCTAGCGGCACAGATACGCAGTATTTT
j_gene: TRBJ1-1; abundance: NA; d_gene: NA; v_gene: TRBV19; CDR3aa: CAILGIMNTEAFF; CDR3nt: TGTGCCATCTTGGGGATCATGAACACTGAAGCTTTCTTT
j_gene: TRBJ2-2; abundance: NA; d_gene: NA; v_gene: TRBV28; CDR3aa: CAISGTIQGSRTGELFF; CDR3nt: TGTGCCATCAGTGGTACCATCCAGGGGTCGCGCACCGGGGAGCTGTTTTTT
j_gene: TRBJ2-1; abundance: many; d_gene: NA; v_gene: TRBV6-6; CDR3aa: CASSSLTLNSRPGEQFF; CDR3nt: TGTGCCAGCAGCTCCCTGACCCTAAATAGTAGGCCGGGTGAGCAGTTCTTC
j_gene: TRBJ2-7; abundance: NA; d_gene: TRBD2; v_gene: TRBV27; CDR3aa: CASRTSSGGSVGEQYF; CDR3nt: TGTGCCAGCCGAACATCTAGCGGGGGCAGCGTAGGCGAGCAGTACTTC
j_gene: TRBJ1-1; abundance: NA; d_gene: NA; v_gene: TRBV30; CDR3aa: CAFSGYTESFF; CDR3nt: TGTGCCTTTTCCGGGTACACTGAATCTTTCTTT
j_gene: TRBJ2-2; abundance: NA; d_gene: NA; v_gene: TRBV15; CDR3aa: CATSRDRSGVVGELFF; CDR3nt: TGTGCCACCAGCAGGGATCGGTCGGGAGTGGTAGGGGAGCTGTTTTTT
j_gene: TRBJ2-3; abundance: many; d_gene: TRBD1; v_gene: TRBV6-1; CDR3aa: CASSEGQGAADTQYF; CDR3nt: TGTGCCAGCAGTGAAGGGCAGGGGGCGGCAGATACGCAGTATTTT
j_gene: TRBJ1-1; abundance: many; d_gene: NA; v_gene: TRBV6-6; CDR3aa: CASSYRESATEAFF; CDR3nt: TGTGCCAGCAGTTACCGGGAGTCGGCGACTGAAGCTTTCTTT
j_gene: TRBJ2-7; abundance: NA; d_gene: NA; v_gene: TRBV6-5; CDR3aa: CASSWVSYEQYF; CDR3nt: TGTGCCAGCAGTTGGGTTTCCTACGAGCAGTACTTT
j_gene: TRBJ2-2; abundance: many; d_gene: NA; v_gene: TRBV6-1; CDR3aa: CASSWGPNTGELFF; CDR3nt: TGTGCCAGCAGTTGGGGCCCGAACACCGGGGAGCTGTTTTTT
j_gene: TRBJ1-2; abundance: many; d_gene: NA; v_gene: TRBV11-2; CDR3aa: CASSLGGTGYGYTF; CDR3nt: TGTGCCAGCAGCTTAGGGGGCACCGGCTATGGCTACACCTTC
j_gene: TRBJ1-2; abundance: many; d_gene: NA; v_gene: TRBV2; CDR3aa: CASSWGSEYGYTF; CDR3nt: TGTGCCAGCAGTTGGGGGTCAGAGTATGGCTACACCTTC
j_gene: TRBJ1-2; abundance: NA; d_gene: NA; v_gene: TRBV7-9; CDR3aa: CASSILGVGGYTF; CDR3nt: TGTGCCAGCAGCATCCTCGGGGTGGGAGGCTACACCTTC
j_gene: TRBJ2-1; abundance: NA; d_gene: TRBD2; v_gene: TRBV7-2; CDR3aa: CASSPTSGRGNEQFF; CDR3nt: TGTGCCAGCAGCCCCACTAGCGGGAGGGGCAATGAGCAGTTCTTC
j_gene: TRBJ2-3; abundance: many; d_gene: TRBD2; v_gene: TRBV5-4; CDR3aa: CASSLVAGGSSTDTQYF; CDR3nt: TGTGCCAGCAGCTTGGTAGCGGGGGGCTCTAGCACAGATACGCAGTATTTT
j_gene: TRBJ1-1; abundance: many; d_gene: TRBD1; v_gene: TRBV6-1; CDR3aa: CASRRDRDTEAFF; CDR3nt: TGTGCCAGCCGACGGGACAGGGACACTGAAGCTTTCTTT
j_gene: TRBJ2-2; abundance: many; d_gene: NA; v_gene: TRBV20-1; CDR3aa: CSARIRENTGELFF; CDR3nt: TGCAGTGCCCGGATCCGGGAGAACACCGGGGAGCTGTTTTTT
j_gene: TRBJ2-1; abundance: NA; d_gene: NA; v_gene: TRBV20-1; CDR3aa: CSDLSTGRGYNEQFF; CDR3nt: TGCAGTGACCTATCTACCGGGCGGGGATACAATGAGCAGTTCTTC